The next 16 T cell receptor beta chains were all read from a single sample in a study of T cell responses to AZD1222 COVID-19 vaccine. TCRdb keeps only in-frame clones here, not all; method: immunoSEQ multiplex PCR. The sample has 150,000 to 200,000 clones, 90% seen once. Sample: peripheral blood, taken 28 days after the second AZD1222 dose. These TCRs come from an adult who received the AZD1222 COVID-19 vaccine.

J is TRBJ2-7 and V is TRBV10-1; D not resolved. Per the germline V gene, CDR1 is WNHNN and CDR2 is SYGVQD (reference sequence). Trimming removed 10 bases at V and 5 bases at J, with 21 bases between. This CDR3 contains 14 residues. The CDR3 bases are TGCGCCACCTCATCATCCTCCTCACCGAACGAGCAGTACTTC. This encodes CATSSSSSPNEQYF.

The CDR3, as DNA: TGTGCCTGGAGTTCGTCTAGCGGTTACGAGCAGTACTTC. It codes for CAWSSSSGYEQYF. The rearrangement uses TRBV30 and TRBJ2-7; TRBD2 matches at 7 bases. CDR3 length: 13 amino acids. Trimming took 2 bases from V and 4 from J; bases not matched to a gene: 5. The germline CDR1 and CDR2 sequences are GTSNPN and SVGIG (reference sequence).

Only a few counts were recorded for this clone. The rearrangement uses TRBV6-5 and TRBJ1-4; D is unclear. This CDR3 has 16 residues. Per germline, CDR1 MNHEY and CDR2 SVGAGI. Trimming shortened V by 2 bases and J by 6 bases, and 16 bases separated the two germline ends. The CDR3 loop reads CASSYNPGSGDEKLFF. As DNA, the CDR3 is TGTGCCAGCAGTTACAACCCCGGGTCTGGGGATGAAAAACTGTTTTTT.

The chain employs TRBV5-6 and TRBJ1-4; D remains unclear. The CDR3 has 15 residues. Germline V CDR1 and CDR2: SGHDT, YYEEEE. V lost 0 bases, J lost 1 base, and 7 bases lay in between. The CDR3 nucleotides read TGTGCCAGCAGCTTGGGGCAGAGAACTAATGAAAAACTGTTTTTT. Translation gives CASSLGQRTNEKLFF.

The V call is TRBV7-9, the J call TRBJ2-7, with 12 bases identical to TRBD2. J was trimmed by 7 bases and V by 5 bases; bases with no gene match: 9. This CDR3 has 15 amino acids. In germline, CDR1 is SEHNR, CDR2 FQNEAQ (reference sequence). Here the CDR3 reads CASSALAGGPIEQYF. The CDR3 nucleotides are TGTGCCAGCAGCGCCCTAGCGGGGGGGCCGATAGAGCAGTACTTC.

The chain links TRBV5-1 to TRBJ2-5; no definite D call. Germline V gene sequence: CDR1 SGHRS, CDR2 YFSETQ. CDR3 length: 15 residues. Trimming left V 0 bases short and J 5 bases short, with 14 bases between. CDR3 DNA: TGCGCCAGCAGCTTGGGGGCAGGCAAGAAGGAGACCCAGTACTTC. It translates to CASSLGAGKKETQYF.

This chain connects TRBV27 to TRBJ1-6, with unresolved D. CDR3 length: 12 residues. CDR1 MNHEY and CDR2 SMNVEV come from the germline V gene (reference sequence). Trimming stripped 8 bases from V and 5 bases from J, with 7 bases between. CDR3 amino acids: CASSGNNSPLHF. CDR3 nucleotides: TGTGCCAGCTCGGGAAATAATTCACCCCTCCACTTT.

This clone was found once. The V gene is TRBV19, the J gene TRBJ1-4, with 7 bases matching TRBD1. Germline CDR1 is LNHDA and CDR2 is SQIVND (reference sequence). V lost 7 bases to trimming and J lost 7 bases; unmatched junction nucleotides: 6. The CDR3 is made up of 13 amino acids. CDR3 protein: CASTRQGSEKLFF. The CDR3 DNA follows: TGTGCCAGTACCCGACAGGGATCTGAAAAACTGTTTTTT.

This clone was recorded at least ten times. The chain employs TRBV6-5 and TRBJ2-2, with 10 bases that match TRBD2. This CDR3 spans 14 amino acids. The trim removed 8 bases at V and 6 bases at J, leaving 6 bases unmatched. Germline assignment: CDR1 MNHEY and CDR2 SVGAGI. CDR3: CASALAGEAGELFF. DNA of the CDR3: TGTGCCAGCGCCCTAGCGGGAGAGGCCGGGGAGCTGTTTTTT.

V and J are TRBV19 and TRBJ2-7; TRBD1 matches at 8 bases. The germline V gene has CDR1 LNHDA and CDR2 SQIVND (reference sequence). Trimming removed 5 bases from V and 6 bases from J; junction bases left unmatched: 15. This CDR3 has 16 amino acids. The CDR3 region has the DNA TGTGCCAGTAGTGCCAGGGGGCGAGGGTACTCTACCGAGCAGTACTTC. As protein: CASSARGRGYSTEQYF.

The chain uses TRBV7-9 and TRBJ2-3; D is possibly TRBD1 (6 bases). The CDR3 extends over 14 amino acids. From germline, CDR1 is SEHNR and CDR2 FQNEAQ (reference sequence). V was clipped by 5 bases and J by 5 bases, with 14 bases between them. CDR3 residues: CASSPPGGRDTQYF. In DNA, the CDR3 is TGTGCCAGCAGCCCCCCTGGGGGCAGAGATACGCAGTATTTT.

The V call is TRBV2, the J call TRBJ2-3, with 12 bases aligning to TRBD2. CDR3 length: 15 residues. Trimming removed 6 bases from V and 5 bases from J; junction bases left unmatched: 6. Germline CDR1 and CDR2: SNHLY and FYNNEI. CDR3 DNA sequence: TGTGCCAGCAGACTAGCGGGGGGTTCGGTAGATACGCAGTATTTT. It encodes CASRLAGGSVDTQYF.

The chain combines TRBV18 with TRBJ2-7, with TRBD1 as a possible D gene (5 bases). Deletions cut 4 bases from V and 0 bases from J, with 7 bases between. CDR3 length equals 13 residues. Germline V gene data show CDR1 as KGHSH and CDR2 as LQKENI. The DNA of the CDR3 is TGTGCCAGCTCACAGGACACCTCCTACGAGCAGTACTTC. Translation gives CASSQDTSYEQYF.

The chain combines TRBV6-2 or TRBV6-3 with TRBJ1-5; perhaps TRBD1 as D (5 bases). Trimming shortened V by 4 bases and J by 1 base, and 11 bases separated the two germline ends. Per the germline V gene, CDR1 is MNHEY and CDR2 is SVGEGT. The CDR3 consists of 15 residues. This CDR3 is CASSSRDPSNQPQHF. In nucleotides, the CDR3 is TGTGCCAGCAGTTCCCGGGACCCGAGCAATCAGCCCCAGCATTTT.

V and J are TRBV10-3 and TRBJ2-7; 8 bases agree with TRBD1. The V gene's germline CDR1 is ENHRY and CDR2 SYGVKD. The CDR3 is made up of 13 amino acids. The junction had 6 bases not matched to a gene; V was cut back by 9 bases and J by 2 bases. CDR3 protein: CAIQEGQAYEQYF. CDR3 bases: TGTGCCATACAGGAGGGACAGGCCTACGAGCAGTACTTC.

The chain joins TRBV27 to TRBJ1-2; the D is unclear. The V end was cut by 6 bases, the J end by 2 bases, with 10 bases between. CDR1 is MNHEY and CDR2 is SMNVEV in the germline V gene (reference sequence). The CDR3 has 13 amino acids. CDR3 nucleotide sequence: TGTGCCAGCAGGATGACCGACAACTATGGCTACACCTTC. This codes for CASRMTDNYGYTF.